The sequence of this TCR beta chain was determined in a study of blood T cell repertoires in COVID-19. Overall study: Collection of acute and convalescent COVID-19 samples took place in the United States, Italy and Spain.

The CDR3 loop spans 12 amino acids. Trimming cost V 4 bases and J 4 bases, with 8 bases left between them. CDR1 and CDR2 (germline): LGHDT, YNNKEL (reference sequence). How the authors handled the data: Estimates of nucleated cell counts were drawn from the amplification of reference gene primers. Using immunoSEQ multiplex PCR, the repertoire was profiled, and TCRdb retains in-frame clones only, with some absent. The V and J calls and clone size were taken over from that table, and D and trimming were inferred from the DNA. The repertoire has 80,000 to 90,000 clones, approximately 86% of them found once; the top ten carry 1.2%. This clone was picked up one time.

J is TRBJ2-7 and V is TRBV3-1 (or the pseudogene TRBV3-2); the D gene is possibly TRBD1 (5 bases). The sample comprised peripheral blood. The receptor comes from a man older than 75 with active or convalescent COVID-19. CDR3: CASSLRQYEQYF. The DNA for the CDR3 is TGTGCCAGCAGCCTCCGACAGTACGAGCAGTACTTC.